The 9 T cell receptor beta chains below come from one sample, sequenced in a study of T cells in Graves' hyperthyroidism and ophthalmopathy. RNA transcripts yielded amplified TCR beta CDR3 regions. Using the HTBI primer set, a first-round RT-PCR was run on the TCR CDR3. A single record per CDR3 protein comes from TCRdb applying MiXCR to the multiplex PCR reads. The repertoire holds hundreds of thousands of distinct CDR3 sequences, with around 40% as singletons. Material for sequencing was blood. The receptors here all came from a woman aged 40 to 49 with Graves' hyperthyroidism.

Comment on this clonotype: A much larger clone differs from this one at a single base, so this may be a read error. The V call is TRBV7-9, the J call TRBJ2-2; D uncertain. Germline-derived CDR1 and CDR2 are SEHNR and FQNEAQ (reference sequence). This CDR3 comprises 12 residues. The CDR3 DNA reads TGTGCCGGCAGCTTCCCAGCCGGGGAGCTGTTTTTT. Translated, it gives CAGSFPAGELFF.

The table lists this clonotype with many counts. The CDR3 bases are TGTGCCACCAGAGAACAGATCACCACCGGGGAGCTGTTTTTT. Encoded protein: CATREQITTGELFF. V gene TRBV15 combines with J gene TRBJ2-2; D remains unclear. V was pared by 6 bases and J by 4 bases, with 12 bases between. The CDR3 is 14 residues long. The V gene's germline CDR1 is LNHNV and CDR2 YYDKDF (reference sequence).

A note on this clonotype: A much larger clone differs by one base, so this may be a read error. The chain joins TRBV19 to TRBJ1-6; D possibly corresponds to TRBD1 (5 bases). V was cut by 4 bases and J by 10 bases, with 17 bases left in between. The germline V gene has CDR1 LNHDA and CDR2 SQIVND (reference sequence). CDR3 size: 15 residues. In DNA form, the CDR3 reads TGTGCCAGTAGTACGGAGTCGGGGGGTGGGTCACCCCTCCACTTT. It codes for CASSTESGGGSPLHF.

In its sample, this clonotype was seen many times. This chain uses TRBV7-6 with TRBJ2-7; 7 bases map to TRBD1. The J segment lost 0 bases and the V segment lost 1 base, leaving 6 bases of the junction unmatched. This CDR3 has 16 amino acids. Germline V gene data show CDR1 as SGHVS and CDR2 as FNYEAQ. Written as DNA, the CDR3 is TGTGCCAGCAGCTTAGGAACGGGACAGAGCTCCTACGAGCAGTACTTC. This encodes CASSLGTGQSSYEQYF. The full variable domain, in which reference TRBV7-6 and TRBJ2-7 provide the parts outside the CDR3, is GAGVSQSPRYKVTKRGQDVALRCDPISGHVSLYWYRQALGQGPEFLTYFNYEAQQDKSGLPNDRFSAERPEGSISTLTIQRTEQRDSAMYRCASSLGTGQSSYEQYFGPGTRLTVT.

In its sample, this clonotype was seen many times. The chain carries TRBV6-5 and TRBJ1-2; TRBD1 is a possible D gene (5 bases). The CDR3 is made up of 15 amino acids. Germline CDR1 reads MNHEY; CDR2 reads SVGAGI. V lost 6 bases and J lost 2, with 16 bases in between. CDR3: CASSTPGTGNYGYTF. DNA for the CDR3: TGTGCCAGCAGCACCCCTGGGACCGGGAACTATGGCTACACCTTC.

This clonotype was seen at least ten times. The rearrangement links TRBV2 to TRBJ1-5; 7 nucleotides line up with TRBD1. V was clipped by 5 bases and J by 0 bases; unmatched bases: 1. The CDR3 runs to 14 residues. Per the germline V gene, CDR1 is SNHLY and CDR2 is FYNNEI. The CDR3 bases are TGTGCCAGCAGTCGGGACAGTAGCAATCAGCCCCAGCATTTT. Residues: CASSRDSSNQPQHF.

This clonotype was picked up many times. CDR3 DNA sequence: TGTGCCAGCAGCTTAGTCGCACAGGGAAATCAGCCCCAGCATTTT. Encoded protein: CASSLVAQGNQPQHF. The chain recombines TRBV7-2 with TRBJ1-5, with D tentatively TRBD1 (6 bases). The germline gives CDR1 SGHTA, CDR2 FQGNSA. The V end lost 1 base, the J end lost 4 bases, and 11 bases lay between the germline ends. The CDR3 loop spans 15 amino acids.

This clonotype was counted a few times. The CDR3 DNA is TGCGCCAGCAGCCAACCCACGGGCTACACCTTC. It is translated as CASSQPTGYTF. The rearrangement uses TRBV4-1 and TRBJ1-2; D is undetermined. Looked up from germline, CDR1 is MGHRA and CDR2 is YSYEKL. This CDR3 has 11 residues. Deletions cut 2 bases from V and 8 bases from J, with 6 bases between.

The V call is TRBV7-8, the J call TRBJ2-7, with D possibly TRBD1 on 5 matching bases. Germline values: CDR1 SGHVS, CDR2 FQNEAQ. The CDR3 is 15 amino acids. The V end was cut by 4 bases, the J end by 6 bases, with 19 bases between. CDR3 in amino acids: CASSSQGSVSVEQYF. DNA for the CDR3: TGTGCCAGCAGCTCCCAGGGATCGGTTTCGGTCGAGCAGTACTTC.